This TCR beta chain was obtained from a study of blood T cells in healthy people across ages. Per sample, a minimum of 7 million PBMCs were isolated. General study findings and limits: While age rose, TCR beta diversity per million T cells dropped in a roughly linear way. There were more naive CD4+ cells and higher diversity in long-lived donors than in aged donors. Unknown CMV status may confound age-related changes in expanded clones.

With a J-beta primer mix and a sample-barcoded 5' primer, a second PCR ran about 7 to 11 cycles. TCRdb called the 5' RACE reads again in MiXCR, with one record for every CDR3 protein. The data show over 550,000 distinct CDR3 sequences, about 30% seen once. As concerns this clonotype: What it recognizes is unknown.

Germline V CDR1 and CDR2: SGHVS, FQNEAQ. The CDR3 covers 15 residues. The V end lost 5 bases, the J end lost 6 bases, and 17 bases lay between the germline ends. The sample was blood. The clonotype originates from an elderly woman in good health. This chain joins TRBV7-8 and TRBJ1-5, with D possibly being TRBD1 (5 bases). CDR3 protein: CASSHRDGGVQPQHF. The CDR3 DNA sequence: TGTGCCAGCAGCCACCGGGACGGGGGTGTTCAGCCCCAGCATTTT.